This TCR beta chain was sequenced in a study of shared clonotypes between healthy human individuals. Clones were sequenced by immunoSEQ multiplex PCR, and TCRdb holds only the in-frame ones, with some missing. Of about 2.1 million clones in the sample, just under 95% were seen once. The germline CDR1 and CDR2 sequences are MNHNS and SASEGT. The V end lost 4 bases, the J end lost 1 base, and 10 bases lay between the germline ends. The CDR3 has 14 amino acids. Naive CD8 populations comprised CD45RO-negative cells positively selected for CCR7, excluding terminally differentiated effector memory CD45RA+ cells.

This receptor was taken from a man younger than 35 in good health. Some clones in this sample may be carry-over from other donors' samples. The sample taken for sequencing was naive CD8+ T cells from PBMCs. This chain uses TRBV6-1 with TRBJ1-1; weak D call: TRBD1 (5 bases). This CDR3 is CASSGGGRNTEAFF. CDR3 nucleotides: TGTGCCAGCAGTGGCGGGGGACGGAACACTGAAGCTTTCTTT.